This T cell receptor (beta chain) was sequenced for a study of Graves' ophthalmopathy and Graves' hyperthyroidism (dated 2018 in TCRdb). For the study in its entirety: Peripheral blood samples were taken at the time of initial diagnosis, before any treatment was given. TCR beta repertoire signatures were used to distinguish Graves' ophthalmopathy from Graves' hyperthyroidism and to predict progression to ophthalmopathy. In total, approximately 130 blood samples were TCR-sequenced: around 42 ophthalmopathy, approximately 80 hyperthyroidism and some 17 hyperthyroidism-to-ophthalmopathy patients. To explore V-J signatures that separate ophthalmopathy from hyperthyroidism, a discovery set of approximately 100 patients was enrolled, consisting of 40 to 45 with ophthalmopathy and approximately 57 with stable hyperthyroidism. An independent validation cohort was composed of roughly 18 hyperthyroidism patients and some 16 patients who later progressed from hyperthyroidism to ophthalmopathy. In more than five hyperthyroidism patients, the T-cell repertoires found in thyroid tissue were compared with those found in blood. After sampling, hyperthyroidism patients received methimazole starting at 30 mg daily, and ophthalmopathy patients received high-dose intravenous methylprednisolone. For training and testing, the approximately 92 patients in the discovery cohort were randomly divided in a 7:3 ratio.

Points the paper makes about the study in general: No statistical method was used to predetermine the sample size, and group allocation was not hidden from the investigators. In cross-validation, the 13-signature model distinguished ophthalmopathy from stable hyperthyroidism with just over 85% sensitivity and around 84% specificity, while in the test set the corresponding values were about 80% and 75%. In validation, the model predicted ophthalmopathy progression with 70.59% sensitivity and roughly 72% specificity; about a dozen predicted patients were CT-confirmed with GO in a median of 6.5 months. Among expanded thyroid clonotypes with frequency above 0.001, most also showed up in blood, which suggests that blood repertoires may reflect the thyroid immune response.

The ophthalmopathy patients had moderately to severely active disease, with a Clinical Activity Score of 3 or higher, a NOSPECS grade of 4 or higher, and a disease duration of less than 3 months. Anyone with other autoimmune diseases, uncontrolled infections, pregnancy or lactation was excluded from the study. Diagnosis relied on clinical symptoms, serum thyroxine, TRAb, thyroid ultrasound and orbital computed tomography. Ficoll-Paque density gradient centrifugation was used to isolate PBMCs from 10 ml of fresh peripheral blood. Total RNA was extracted using Trizol reagent, and RNA quality was checked on an Agilent 2100 Bioanalyzer. Trimming removed 4 bases from V and 2 bases from J, leaving 17 bases between the germline ends. Measured from the cysteine to the phenylalanine, the CDR3 is 17 residues long. Of the read, only the CDR3 DNA is kept; its 51 bases are in frame from base 1. For repertoire sequencing, the TCR beta CDR3 regions were amplified from RNA transcripts. The first round was an RT-PCR using HTBI primers with the Qiagen OneStep RT-PCR kit, and this first round was followed by a second-round multiplex PCR, then size selection and purification. Libraries were sequenced on an Illumina HiSeq2000 using paired-end 100 bp reads. In the original analysis: Reads were processed with SOAPnuke, discarding reads with adapters, uncalled bases, mean Phred below 15, or no exact constant-primer or identifier match. High-quality paired reads were merged with COPE v1.2.5. Unique nucleotide sequences were defined as clonotypes and aligned to IMGT TRB V, D and J references using MiTCR v1.1. The analysis was limited to V-J combinations with a frequency above 0.0001, which together covered roughly 99% of the repertoires. For each V-J combination, a TCR clonal expansion and chaos score was defined as the ratio of F50 clonal expansion to chaos observed in the TCRdist matrix. Welch's t-statistics and random forest were used to reduce features to 10 to 15 V-J combinations, which were fed into a naive Bayes classifier. Thyroid-blood repertoire similarity was quantified with the Morisita-Horn index. The raw public reads went through TCRdb reprocessing: fastp at Q25, MiXCR clone calling, in-frame beta chains kept. CDR3 protein duplicates are merged, each entry listing the most common genes and DNA. TCRdb, not the original authors, processed these V and J calls. The sample includes about 500,000 distinct CDR3 sequences, with over 13% observed a single time. Clones ranked in the top ten supply approximately 9.8% of the sample.

As to this clonotype: Its antigen has not been determined. Per-nucleotide qualities are absent, and no much larger clonotype sits a single base away.

The source of this sequence is a woman aged 30 to 39 with Graves' ophthalmopathy. Donor details come from another sample of the same person, matched by shared clones. The material sequenced was blood. The chain links TRBV12-3 or TRBV12-4 with TRBJ2-2, with TRBD2 tentatively as D gene (6 bases match). The nucleotide sequence is given as TGTGCCAGCAGTTCCTCTTCCGGGGGAGGAAACACCGGGGAGCTGTTTTTT. This yields the protein CASSSSSGGGNTGELFF.